This TCR beta chain was observed in a study of early T cells in non-severe SARS-CoV-2 infection. The TCR library protocol was used to attach unique molecular identifiers. These identifiers were attached to individual cDNA molecules. TCRdb re-called the 5' RACE reads with MiXCR, one entry per CDR3 protein. The table lists about 84,000 distinct CDR3 sequences, 9% to 13% of them singletons. Trimming took off 4 bases at V and 3 bases at J, with 10 bases between the two ends. Germline CDR1 and CDR2: SEHNR and FQNEAQ (reference sequence). The CDR3 sequence is 14 residues long. This clonotype was picked up many times.

This clonotype originated in an adult who was a healthcare worker with PCR-confirmed SARS-CoV-2 infection or an uninfected control (not recorded which). Specimen: whole blood. The gene calls are TRBV7-9 and TRBJ2-4; maybe TRBD1 (6 bases). CDR3 in DNA: TGTGCCAGCAGCTCTCAGGGGCGCAAAAACATTCAGTACTTC. Its protein is CASSSQGRKNIQYF.